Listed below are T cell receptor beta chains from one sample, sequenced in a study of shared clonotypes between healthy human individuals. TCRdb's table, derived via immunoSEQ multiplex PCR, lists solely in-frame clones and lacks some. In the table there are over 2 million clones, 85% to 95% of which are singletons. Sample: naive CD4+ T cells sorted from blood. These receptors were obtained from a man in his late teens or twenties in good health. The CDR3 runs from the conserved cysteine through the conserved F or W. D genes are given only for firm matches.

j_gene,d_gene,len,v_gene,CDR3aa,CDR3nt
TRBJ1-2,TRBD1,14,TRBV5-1,CASSWTGGNYGYTF,TGCGCCAGCAGCTGGACAGGGGGCAACTATGGCTACACCTTC
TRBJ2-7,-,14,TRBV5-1,CASSQTATGYEQYF,TGCGCCAGCAGCCAGACCGCGACGGGCTACGAGCAGTACTTC
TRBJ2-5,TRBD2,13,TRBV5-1,CASKLAVQETQYF,TGCGCCAGCAAACTAGCGGTCCAAGAGACCCAGTACTTC
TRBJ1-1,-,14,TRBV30,CAWSPTALGSEAFF,TGTGCCTGGAGCCCTACAGCGCTGGGGAGTGAAGCTTTCTTT
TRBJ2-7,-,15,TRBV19,CASSSSRVGSNEQYF,TGTGCCAGTAGTTCCTCCCGGGTAGGGTCGAACGAGCAGTACTTC
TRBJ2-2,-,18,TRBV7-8,CASSFSSITARGTGELFF,TGTGCCAGCAGCTTTTCGTCTATTACAGCCCGAGGCACCGGGGAGCTGTTTTTT
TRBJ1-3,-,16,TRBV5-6,CASSLALTNSGNTIYF,TGTGCCAGCAGCTTGGCCTTAACAAACTCTGGAAACACCATATATTTT
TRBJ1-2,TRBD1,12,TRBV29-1,CSVEPQGVGYTF,TGCAGCGTTGAACCACAGGGGGTGGGCTACACCTTC
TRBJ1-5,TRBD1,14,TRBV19,CASSIGTGGQPQHF,TGTGCCAGTAGTATCGGGACAGGGGGGCAGCCCCAGCATTTT
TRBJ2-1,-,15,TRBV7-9,CASRSTGGRFNEQFF,TGTGCCAGCAGATCAACTGGCGGTAGATTCAATGAGCAGTTCTTC
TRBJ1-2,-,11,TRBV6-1,CASKPAYGYTF,TGTGCCAGCAAGCCAGCCTATGGCTACACCTTC